The 32 T cell receptor beta chains in this list originate from one sample, sequenced in a study of cytomegalovirus exposure and HLA in healthy donors. The PCR ran on 60 Vbeta and 13 Jbeta primers. Sequenced by immunoSEQ multiplex PCR; TCRdb stores in-frame clones only, minus some. Of about 120,000 clones listed, approximately 74% are singletons. The sequencing sample was made of PBMCs. All receptors come from a man aged 40-50 years in good health and CMV-seropositive.

The rearrangement uses TRBV5-6 and TRBJ2-5; TRBD1 matches 11 bases. Germline assignment: CDR1 SGHDT and CDR2 YYEEEE. Trimming cost V 1 base and J 5 bases; bases outside gene matches: 4. This CDR3 is built from 15 residues. CDR3: CASSLSGQGGETQYF. The CDR3 coding sequence is TGTGCCAGCAGCTTGTCGGGACAGGGGGGGGAGACCCAGTACTTC.

The gene calls are TRBV6-5 and TRBJ1-1, with TRBD1 matching 9 bases. The J segment lost 8 bases and the V segment lost 5 bases, leaving 9 bases of the junction unmatched. Germline V gene data show CDR1 as MNHEY and CDR2 as SVGAGI. The CDR3 contains 14 residues. The CDR3, as DNA: TGTGCCAGCAGTGGCGGACAGGGGAAGCGGGAAGCTTTCTTT. It specifies CASSGGQGKREAFF.

This clone showed up just a few times. The chain uses TRBV25-1 and TRBJ1-1; 10 positions agree with TRBD1. Looked up from germline, CDR1 is MGHDK and CDR2 is SYGVNS. There are 16 residues in the CDR3. V was clipped by 10 bases and J by 9 bases; unmatched bases: 20. CDR3 region: CATYGQGVPVGQKAFF. The CDR3 bases are TGTGCCACCTACGGACAGGGGGTCCCGGTCGGTCAGAAAGCTTTCTTT.

The CDR3 nucleotides read TGTGCCAGCAGTGACTCGAAGACTAGCGGGACAGATACGCAGTATTTT. This gives the protein CASSDSKTSGTDTQYF. The chain combines TRBV6-4 with TRBJ2-3; 10 nucleotides line up with TRBD2. The CDR3 totals 16 residues. Germline V gene data show CDR1 as MRHNA and CDR2 as SNTAGT. After removal of 0 bases from V and 3 bases from J, the junction contained 3 bases not matched to a gene.

J is TRBJ2-5 and V is TRBV20-1; D remains unclear. The germline V and J ends were trimmed by 3 bases and 3 bases, with 5 bases remaining between them. Germline V gene data show CDR1 as DFQATT and CDR2 as SNEGSKA (reference sequence). CDR3 length equals 11 residues. CDR3: CSASGEETQYF. In DNA form, the CDR3 reads TGCAGTGCTAGCGGTGAAGAGACCCAGTACTTC.

There are a few counts of this clone. The chain uses TRBV6-1 and TRBJ2-7; a possible D gene is TRBD1 (6 bases). The CDR3 is 15 residues long. The V gene lost 5 bases and the J gene lost 0 bases, with 14 bases spanning the gap. The germline V gene encodes CDR1 MNHNS and CDR2 SASEGT. The CDR3 reads CASSPQGTNSYEQYF. The CDR3 coding sequence is TGTGCCAGCAGTCCCCAGGGGACCAACTCCTACGAGCAGTACTTC.

This rearrangement joins TRBV7-8 to TRBJ1-3, with 9 bases matching TRBD1. This CDR3 spans 15 amino acids. Germline CDR1 reads SGHVS; CDR2 reads FQNEAQ. Trimming at V came to 3 bases and at J to 5 bases, leaving 5 bases not matched to a gene. The CDR3 coding sequence is TGTGCCAGCAGCTTCGGGGACAGGGTTAGAAACACCATATATTTT. It encodes CASSFGDRVRNTIYF.

This chain joins TRBV11-2 and TRBJ2-3; no firm D call. CDR3 size: 15 residues. Germline-derived CDR1 and CDR2 are SGHAT and FQNNGV. The V gene lost 1 base and the J gene lost 2 bases, with 10 bases spanning the gap. The CDR3 nucleotides read TGTGCCAGCAGCTTAGTTCCTAGACTCACAGATACGCAGTATTTT. It translates to CASSLVPRLTDTQYF.

This chain uses TRBV30 with TRBJ1-2; tentatively, D is TRBD1 (6 bases). Trimming took 2 bases from V and 5 from J, leaving 24 bases between them. The CDR3 covers 17 residues. Germline assignment: CDR1 GTSNPN and CDR2 SVGIG (reference sequence). CDR3 sequence: CAWSPRQALTGYYGYTF. As DNA, the CDR3 is TGTGCCTGGAGTCCCAGACAGGCCCTCACCGGCTATTATGGCTACACCTTC.

The rearrangement links TRBV5-6 to TRBJ2-7; 9 positions match TRBD2. The CDR3 is made up of 12 amino acids. Germline CDR1 is SGHDT and CDR2 is YYEEEE. J gave up 4 bases and V 6 bases, and 2 bases lay outside the gene matches. Here the CDR3 reads CASTGLAYEQYF. The DNA of the CDR3 is TGTGCCAGCACGGGACTAGCTTACGAGCAGTACTTC.

This clone was counted between two and nine times. The chain uses TRBV9 and TRBJ1-1, with a possible D match to TRBD1 (5 bases). Germline CDR1 and CDR2: SGDLS and YYNGEE. There are 15 residues in the CDR3. Trimming shortened V by 0 bases and J by 3 bases, and 12 bases separated the two germline ends. CDR3 loop: CASSVVGRGDTEAFF. For the CDR3, the DNA is TGTGCCAGCAGCGTAGTGGGCCGGGGGGACACTGAAGCTTTCTTT. Together with reference TRBV9 and TRBJ1-1, the CDR3 gives the full variable domain: DSGVTQTPKHLITATGQRVTLRCSPRSGDLSVYWYQQSLDQGLQFLIQYYNGEERAKGNILERFSAQQFPDLHSELNLSSLELGDSALYFCASSVVGRGDTEAFFGQGTRLTVV.

The chain is built from TRBV27 and TRBJ1-3; D gene unclear. Germline CDR1 and CDR2: MNHEY and SMNVEV (reference sequence). Trimming shortened V by 0 bases and J by 2 bases, and 11 bases separated the two germline ends. The CDR3 is 16 residues long. CDR3: CASSLSPGWAGNTIYF. For the CDR3, the DNA is TGTGCCAGCAGTTTATCCCCAGGCTGGGCTGGAAACACCATATATTTT.

This clone was counted between two and nine times. This sequence joins TRBV7-9 and TRBJ1-2; D is undetermined. This CDR3 region has 12 residues. The V end was cut by 5 bases, the J end by 7 bases, with 11 bases between. CDR1 SEHNR and CDR2 FQNEAQ come from the germline V gene (reference sequence). This chain's CDR3 is CASSPYLGGYTF. CDR3 DNA sequence: TGTGCCAGCAGCCCCTATCTCGGTGGCTACACCTTC.

The genes are TRBV11-2 and TRBJ2-7; TRBD2 agrees at 8 bases. Per germline, CDR1 SGHAT and CDR2 FQNNGV. The J segment lost 4 bases and the V segment lost 5 bases, leaving 10 bases of the junction unmatched. The CDR3 sequence is 15 residues long. CDR3 in amino acids: CASSLSGAPLYEQYF. The CDR3 DNA sequence: TGTGCCAGCAGCCTTAGCGGGGCCCCTCTTTACGAGCAGTACTTC.

In its sample, this clone was seen a few times. This chain uses TRBV7-9 with TRBJ2-2; no clear D gene. The CDR3 runs 14 residues. The germline gives CDR1 SEHNR, CDR2 FQNEAQ (reference sequence). V lost 2 bases to trimming and J lost 2 bases, with 6 bases between them. The CDR3 reads CASSLLSNTGELFF. The CDR3 DNA reads as TGTGCCAGCAGCTTACTCTCTAACACCGGGGAGCTGTTTTTT. Complete variable domain (other parts from reference TRBV7-9 and TRBJ2-2): DTGVSQNPRHKITKRGQNVTFRCDPISEHNRLYWYRQTLGQGPEFLTYFQNEAQLEKSRLLSDRFSAERPKGSFSTLEIQRTEQGDSAMYLCASSLLSNTGELFFGEGSRLTVL.

The CDR3 reads CATSREDREAYEQYF. The CDR3, as DNA: TGTGCCACCAGCAGAGAGGACAGGGAAGCCTACGAGCAGTACTTC. The chain carries TRBV15 and TRBJ2-7; 8 bases agree with TRBD1. Germline CDR1 LNHNV, CDR2 YYDKDF (reference sequence). This CDR3 comprises 15 residues. The J segment lost 2 bases and the V segment lost 0 bases, leaving 3 bases of the junction unmatched. The variable domain in full, completed from reference TRBV15 and TRBJ2-7, reads DAMVIQNPRYQVTQFGKPVTLSCSQTLNHNVMYWYQQKSSQAPKLLFHYYDKDFNNEADTPDNFQSRRPNTSFCFLDIRSPGLGDTAMYLCATSREDREAYEQYFGPGTRLTVT.

The J gene is TRBJ2-7, the V gene TRBV6-1, with TRBD1 matching 11 bases. The CDR3 covers 14 residues. With 4 bases clipped from V and 6 bases from J, the junction kept 5 bases outside the gene matches. CDR1 is MNHNS, CDR2 SASEGT, per germline. The CDR3 bases are TGTGCCAGCAGTGCAGGGACAGGGGGAGGCGAGCAGTACTTC. It translates to CASSAGTGGGEQYF.

The sample holds one count of this clone. The V call is TRBV30, the J call TRBJ1-5; 7 positions agree with TRBD1. Germline lookup yields CDR1 GTSNPN and CDR2 SVGIG (reference sequence). The CDR3 is 13 amino acids. Trimming took 4 bases from V and 1 from J; bases not matched to a gene: 1. CDR3 sequence (DNA): TGTGCCTGGACAGGGGGGAGCAATCAGCCCCAGCATTTT. This sequence encodes CAWTGGSNQPQHF.

Here the CDR3 reads CASSPGTSGILYEQYF. The CDR3 bases are TGTGCCAGCAGTCCTGGGACTAGCGGGATACTCTACGAGCAGTACTTC. This chain uses TRBV27 with TRBJ2-7, with 13 bases lining up with TRBD2. Germline V CDR1 and CDR2: MNHEY, SMNVEV (reference sequence). This CDR3 has 16 amino acids. With V trimmed by 5 bases and J by 3 bases, 7 bases remained unmatched.

The rearrangement links TRBV27 to TRBJ1-2, with TRBD1 as a possible D gene (5 bases). This CDR3 is 15 amino acids long. CDR1 is MNHEY and CDR2 is SMNVEV in the germline V gene (reference sequence). V was cut by 5 bases and J by 0 bases, with 13 bases left in between. The CDR3 coding sequence is TGTGCCAGCAGTACCCGACAGCCACCTAACTATGGCTACACCTTC. It encodes CASSTRQPPNYGYTF.

The chain links TRBV5-6 to TRBJ1-2; 9 bases map to TRBD1. CDR3 length: 13 residues. Trimming at V came to 4 bases and at J to 4 bases, leaving 2 bases not matched to a gene. Germline CDR1 and CDR2: SGHDT and YYEEEE. CDR3 in DNA: TGTGCCAGCAGCGGGACAGGGCTCTATGGCTACACCTTC. This gives the protein CASSGTGLYGYTF.

This chain uses TRBV5-1 with TRBJ2-7; the D gene is possibly TRBD1 (6 bases). CDR1 is SGHRS and CDR2 is YFSETQ in the germline V gene. Trimming left V 5 bases short and J 2 bases short, with 17 bases between. CDR3 length equals 15 residues. CDR3 bases: TGCGCCAGCAGTCGGACAGAGCGCCGGGCCTACGAGCAGTACTTC. Amino acid sequence: CASSRTERRAYEQYF. The full variable domain, with the rest looked up from reference TRBV5-1 and TRBJ2-7, is KAGVTQTPRYLIKTRGQQVTLSCSPISGHRSVSWYQQTPGQGLQFLFEYFSETQRNKGNFPGRFSGRQFSNSRSEMNVSTLELGDSALYLCASSRTERRAYEQYFGPGTRLTVT.

This chain links TRBV6-5 with TRBJ2-3; 7 nucleotides agree with TRBD1. Germline-derived CDR1 and CDR2 are MNHEY and SVGAGI. CDR3 length equals 12 residues. V gave up 4 bases and J gave up 10 bases; unmatched junction bases: 5. CDR3: CASSSGQYPQYF. Written as DNA, the CDR3 is TGTGCCAGCAGTTCGGGACAGTACCCGCAGTATTTT.

CDR3 bases: TGTGCCAGTTGGTCAGGGAGGACCATGAACACTGAAGCTTTCTTT. Protein sequence: CASWSGRTMNTEAFF. The chain joins TRBV19 to TRBJ1-1; D possibly corresponds to TRBD1 (5 bases). The germline gives CDR1 LNHDA, CDR2 SQIVND (reference sequence). The CDR3 contains 15 residues. The V end was cut by 8 bases, the J end by 0 bases, with 16 bases between.

The genes are TRBV6-5 and TRBJ1-1; weak D call: TRBD1 (5 bases). Germline V gene sequence: CDR1 MNHEY, CDR2 SVGAGI. V was cut by 6 bases and J by 1 base, with 9 bases left in between. CDR3 length: 13 amino acids. CDR3 in DNA: TGTGCCAGCAGCACCGGGGGGAACACTGAAGCTTTCTTT. Protein product: CASSTGGNTEAFF.

V usage is TRBV9 and J usage is TRBJ1-3; no clear D. The CDR3 runs 14 residues. Trimming removed 4 bases from V and 1 base from J, with 9 bases in between. In germline, CDR1 is SGDLS, CDR2 YYNGEE. CDR3 in amino acids: CASSSGLSGNTIYF. The CDR3, as DNA: TGTGCCAGCAGCTCTGGACTGTCTGGAAACACCATATATTTT.

This chain uses TRBV6-5 with TRBJ2-7; 8 bases line up with TRBD1. The length of the CDR3 is 14 residues. Trimming at V came to 7 bases and at J to 9 bases, leaving 14 bases not matched to a gene. Germline lookup yields CDR1 MNHEY and CDR2 SVGAGI. The CDR3 loop is CASTPGQGEIAQYF. The CDR3 nucleotides are TGTGCCAGCACCCCCGGACAGGGTGAGATTGCGCAGTACTTC.

The rearrangement uses TRBV5-4 and TRBJ2-2, with 9 bases that match TRBD1. The germline V gene has CDR1 SGHNT and CDR2 YYREEE (reference sequence). J lost 7 bases, V lost 0 bases, and 4 bases had no gene match. The CDR3 length is 15 residues. CDR3 nucleotides: TGTGCCAGCAGCTTGGACAGGGGGCAATTCGGGGAGCTGTTTTTT. Its translation is CASSLDRGQFGELFF.

Concerning this clone: The sample contains more than one DNA sequence encoding this CDR3. The chain couples TRBV27 to TRBJ2-6; D perhaps matches TRBD1 (6 bases). Trimming stripped 0 bases from V and 4 bases from J, with 10 bases between. The germline gives CDR1 MNHEY, CDR2 SMNVEV (reference sequence). The CDR3 totals 16 residues. The CDR3 reads CASSLSAGAGANVLTF. CDR3 in DNA: TGTGCCAGCAGTTTATCAGCAGGGGCCGGGGCCAACGTCCTGACTTTC.

The chain carries TRBV23-1 and TRBJ1-4; D not certain. TRBV23-1 is classed as an ORF, of uncertain function. Trimming removed 3 bases at V and 4 bases at J, with 12 bases between. The CDR3 length is 15 residues. CDR3 in DNA: TGCGCCAGCAGTCATGAAACAGAGATTAATGAAAAACTGTTTTTT. This codes for CASSHETEINEKLFF.

This rearrangement joins TRBV19 to TRBJ2-2, with 7 bases that match TRBD2. Germline-derived CDR1 and CDR2 are LNHDA and SQIVND (reference sequence). Trimming took 7 bases from V and 0 from J; bases not matched to a gene: 8. The CDR3 runs 16 residues. The CDR3 nucleotides read TGTGCCAGTACCCCTTGGGAGGGGACGAACACCGGGGAGCTGTTTTTT. Its translation is CASTPWEGTNTGELFF.

The gene calls are TRBV30 and TRBJ2-2; possibly TRBD1 for D (6 bases). Germline V lookup: CDR1 GTSNPN, CDR2 SVGIG (reference sequence). The ends were cut back, 6 bases at V and 0 bases at J, with 11 bases in the middle. The CDR3 is 14 amino acids. The CDR3 protein is CACRDIANTGELFF. In nucleotides, the CDR3 is TGTGCCTGCCGGGACATCGCGAACACCGGGGAGCTGTTTTTT. Supplemented by reference TRBV30 and TRBJ2-2, the full variable domain reads SQTIHQWPATLVQPVGSPLSLECTVEGTSNPNLYWYRQAAGRGLQLLFYSVGIGQISSEVPQNLSASRPQDRQFILSSKKLLLSDSGFYLCACRDIANTGELFFGEGSRLTVL.